The 28 T cell receptor beta chains below come from one sample, sequenced in a study of T cell changes during pregnancy in multiple sclerosis. Measured with immunoSEQ multiplex PCR; TCRdb has only the in-frame clones, and not every one. Among 100,000 or so clones listed, 91% were seen once. This specimen was peripheral blood, taken after pregnancy. All receptors come from a female donor with multiple sclerosis, enrolled in a pregnancy study.

This clone was seen once. DNA for the CDR3: TGTGCCAGCAGTTTGCGGGGGGGCCTACATACGCAGTATTTT. This gives the protein CASSLRGGLHTQYF. The V gene is TRBV27, the J gene TRBJ2-3; 9 bases align to TRBD2. This CDR3 has 14 residues. The V segment lost 3 bases and the J segment 7 bases; nucleotides outside the gene matches: 5. Germline values: CDR1 MNHEY, CDR2 SMNVEV (reference sequence).

The rearrangement uses TRBV6-1 and TRBJ2-7, with 8 bases matching TRBD1. The CDR3 totals 14 residues. Germline CDR1 and CDR2: MNHNS and SASEGT. The ends lost 1 base at V and 7 bases at J; junction bases unmatched: 6. The CDR3 DNA sequence: TGTGCCAGCAGTGAAGGCAGGGGGCCGTGGGAGCAGTACTTC. It yields the protein CASSEGRGPWEQYF.

The chain uses TRBV6-5 and TRBJ2-1, with 7 bases that match TRBD2. J gave up 13 bases and V 2 bases, and 5 bases lay outside the gene matches. This CDR3 is built from 12 residues. Per the germline V gene, CDR1 is MNHEY and CDR2 is SVGAGI. CDR3 sequence reads: CASSYGGVVQFF. The CDR3 DNA sequence: TGTGCCAGCAGTTACGGGGGGGTAGTCCAGTTCTTC.

This rearrangement joins TRBV7-9 to TRBJ1-4; D not resolved. V lost 7 bases to trimming and J lost 8 bases, with 17 bases between them. The CDR3 length is 14 residues. In germline, CDR1 is SEHNR, CDR2 FQNEAQ (reference sequence). CDR3 amino acids: CASTDGSFGEKLFF. CDR3 DNA: TGTGCCAGCACCGATGGGAGTTTTGGGGAAAAACTGTTTTTT.

The genes are TRBV7-3 and TRBJ2-1; 10 bases are a match to TRBD2. Germline V lookup: CDR1 SGHTA, CDR2 FQGTGA. J gave up 2 bases and V 5 bases, and 3 bases lay outside the gene matches. This CDR3 has 15 amino acids. CDR3 nucleotide sequence: TGTGCCAGCAGCCTAGCGGGGGCCACCTACAATGAGCAGTTCTTC. Translating it yields CASSLAGATYNEQFF.

This clone came up once. The rearrangement uses TRBV10-3 and TRBJ2-3; TRBD1 matches 9 bases. The CDR3 contains 20 residues. The V and J ends lost 6 bases and 2 bases, in that order; junction bases with no gene match: 21. The germline CDR1 and CDR2 sequences are ENHRY and SYGVKD. Here the CDR3 reads CAIRSPRDRAKWGVTDTQYF. The DNA for the CDR3 is TGTGCCATCAGATCTCCGCGGGACAGGGCCAAATGGGGCGTCACAGATACGCAGTATTTT.

This chain joins TRBV10-1 and TRBJ2-1, with D perhaps TRBD1 (6 bases). The V gene's germline CDR1 is WNHNN and CDR2 SYGVQD (reference sequence). The length of the CDR3 is 14 residues. Deletions cut 6 bases from V and 3 bases from J, with 12 bases between. CDR3 sequence reads: CASRAGDNYNEQFF. In DNA, the CDR3 is TGCGCCAGCAGAGCAGGGGACAACTACAATGAGCAGTTCTTC.

The gene calls are TRBV29-1 and TRBJ1-1, with 11 bases identical to TRBD1. The CDR3 consists of 12 residues. V lost 7 bases to trimming and J lost 3 bases; unmatched junction nucleotides: 1. The germline V gene has CDR1 SQVTM and CDR2 ANQGSEA. CDR3 amino acids: CSGGQGDTEAFF. Here the CDR3 DNA reads TGCAGCGGGGGACAGGGGGACACTGAAGCTTTCTTT.

This clone has only one observation. The genes are TRBV19 and TRBJ2-1; 10 positions match TRBD2. The CDR3 loop spans 16 amino acids. Germline V gives CDR1 LNHDA, CDR2 SQIVND (reference sequence). V lost 2 bases to trimming and J lost 7 bases; unmatched junction nucleotides: 8. The CDR3 bases are TGTGCCAGTAGTATAATCGTAGCGGGGGGCCTTAATGAGCAGTTCTTC. This sequence encodes CASSIIVAGGLNEQFF.

This chain joins TRBV25-1 and TRBJ2-7, with a possible D match to TRBD1 (6 bases). The CDR3 spans 14 residues. The germline V gene has CDR1 MGHDK and CDR2 SYGVNS. Trimming stripped 5 bases from V and 1 base from J, with 12 bases between. The CDR3, as DNA: TGTGCCAGCAGTACAGGGCCCTCTTCCTACGAGCAGTACTTC. Protein sequence: CASSTGPSSYEQYF.

V usage is TRBV6-5 and J usage is TRBJ2-1, with D possibly matching TRBD2 (5 bases). The CDR3 spans 14 residues. The germline gives CDR1 MNHEY, CDR2 SVGAGI. Trimming stripped 3 bases from V and 7 bases from J, with 13 bases between. The CDR3 here is CASSYNGEANEQFF. In DNA, the CDR3 is TGTGCCAGCAGTTATAACGGGGAAGCAAATGAGCAGTTCTTC.

This rearrangement joins TRBV29-1 to TRBJ2-3; 7 bases match TRBD2. The CDR3 has 11 residues. Germline assignment: CDR1 SQVTM and CDR2 ANQGSEA. V gave up 7 bases and J gave up 8 bases; unmatched junction bases: 6. In nucleotides, the CDR3 is TGCAGCGGGGGGGAGGGGACTACGCAGTATTTT. This translates into CSGGEGTTQYF.

This chain joins TRBV7-2 and TRBJ2-5, with 13 bases fitting TRBD2. The CDR3 has 16 amino acids. Germline V gene sequence: CDR1 SGHTA, CDR2 FQGNSA. The V gene end was trimmed by 1 base and the J gene end by 5 bases; junction bases not matched to a gene: 4. The CDR3, as DNA: TGTGCCAGCAGCTTAGGGACTAGCGGGGGTTTGGAGACCCAGTACTTC. Translating it yields CASSLGTSGGLETQYF.

This clone was picked up a small number of times. V and J are TRBV30 and TRBJ1-5; D not certain. The V and J ends lost 4 bases and 6 bases respectively, with 19 bases between them. Germline CDR1 and CDR2: GTSNPN and SVGIG (reference sequence). The CDR3 sequence is 15 residues long. CDR3 protein: CAWTQEVGGSQPQHF. The CDR3 DNA reads TGTGCCTGGACACAAGAGGTGGGAGGGAGTCAGCCCCAGCATTTT.

The V gene is TRBV5-1, the J gene TRBJ1-6; no clear D. Between the trimmed V and J ends, which lost 0 bases and 9 bases, there was a span of 7 bases. CDR3 length: 13 amino acids. CDR1 and CDR2 from the germline V gene are SGHRS and YFSETQ. CDR3 protein: CASSLERGSPLHF. CDR3 DNA sequence: TGCGCCAGCAGCTTGGAGCGAGGTTCACCCCTCCACTTT.

The rearrangement links TRBV10-3 to TRBJ1-1; 7 bases fit TRBD1. CDR1 ENHRY and CDR2 SYGVKD come from the germline V gene. Trimming removed 9 bases from V and 1 base from J; junction bases left unmatched: 5. The CDR3 is made up of 13 amino acids. In DNA form, the CDR3 reads TGTGCCATTCTGGGACAGCAGAACACTGAAGCTTTCTTT. The encoded protein is CAILGQQNTEAFF.

The chain employs TRBV7-9 and TRBJ2-5; TRBD1 matches at 10 bases. V was pared by 5 bases and J by 5 bases, with 8 bases of the junction left unmatched. Germline loops: CDR1 SEHNR, CDR2 FQNEAQ (reference sequence). The CDR3 contains 15 residues. The CDR3 bases are TGTGCCAGCAGCCGCGGGACAGGGGCGGGTGAGACCCAGTACTTC. Translated: CASSRGTGAGETQYF.

The V gene is TRBV29-1, the J gene TRBJ2-7; TRBD2 matches at 7 bases. Germline CDR1 and CDR2: SQVTM and ANQGSEA. This CDR3 is built from 14 residues. Germline trimming cut 6 bases from V and 0 bases from J; bases unmatched to any gene: 8. DNA for the CDR3: TGCAGCGTCCGCTCCCCTAGCGGCTCCTACGAGCAGTACTTC. Amino acids: CSVRSPSGSYEQYF.

The CDR3 spells CASSLARRFGEIQYF. The CDR3 DNA sequence: TGTGCCAGCAGCTTAGCACGCCGGTTCGGGGAAATTCAGTACTTC. V gene TRBV7-8 combines with J gene TRBJ2-4, with TRBD2 as a possible D gene (5 bases). CDR1 and CDR2 from the germline V gene are SGHVS and FQNEAQ. Trimming pared 0 bases from V and 10 bases from J, leaving 16 bases between. The CDR3 length is 15 residues. Combining the CDR3 with reference TRBV7-8 and TRBJ2-4 gives the whole variable domain GAGVSQSPRYKVAKRGQDVALRCDPISGHVSLFWYQQALGQGPEFLTYFQNEAQLDKSGLPSDRFFAERPEGSVSTLKIQRTQQEDSAVYLCASSLARRFGEIQYFGAGTRLSVL.

The chain links TRBV7-9 to TRBJ1-2; D call uncertain. Germline V CDR1 and CDR2: SEHNR, FQNEAQ (reference sequence). There are 13 residues in the CDR3. The V and J ends lost 1 base and 3 bases respectively, with 6 bases between them. The CDR3 sequence is CASSLERDYGYTF. As DNA, the CDR3 is TGTGCCAGCAGCTTAGAACGGGACTATGGCTACACCTTC.

The chain uses TRBV5-1 and TRBJ2-1; 10 nucleotides align to TRBD2. The germline V gene encodes CDR1 SGHRS and CDR2 YFSETQ. CDR3 length: 14 amino acids. The junction had 4 bases not matched to a gene; V was cut back by 1 base and J by 9 bases. DNA for the CDR3: TGCGCCAGCAGCTTGAGCGGGGGGGAAGGTGAGCAGTTCTTC. This encodes CASSLSGGEGEQFF.

The chain joins TRBV27 to TRBJ1-6; TRBD1 might be the D (6 bases). V was trimmed by 5 bases and J by 5 bases, leaving 13 bases between them. The CDR3 totals 15 residues. The germline gives CDR1 MNHEY, CDR2 SMNVEV (reference sequence). The chain's CDR3 is CASSLYGQHNSPLHF. In nucleotides, the CDR3 is TGTGCCAGCAGTCTCTACGGACAGCATAATTCACCCCTCCACTTT.

V usage is TRBV18 and J usage is TRBJ2-1; D possibly corresponds to TRBD1 (6 bases). CDR1 KGHSH and CDR2 LQKENI come from the germline V gene. Trimming removed 3 bases at V and 10 bases at J, with 16 bases between. There are 14 residues in the CDR3. CDR3 region: CASSPAAGGGEQFF. The DNA of the CDR3 is TGTGCCAGCTCACCGGCCGCTGGGGGCGGGGAGCAGTTCTTC.

The chain carries TRBV4-1 and TRBJ2-1; 14 bases are shared with TRBD2. The CDR3 spans 18 residues. Unmatched junction bases numbered 4, after V lost 1 base and J lost 2 bases. Germline V CDR1 and CDR2: MGHRA, YSYEKL. The CDR3 bases are TGCGCCAGCAGCCAAGGACTAGCGGGGGGGTGGACCTACAATGAGCAGTTCTTC. Translated, it gives CASSQGLAGGWTYNEQFF.

V usage is TRBV6-4 and J usage is TRBJ1-5, with D unresolved. This CDR3 region has 14 residues. V lost 3 bases to trimming and J lost 4 bases, with 10 bases between them. Germline CDR1 MRHNA, CDR2 SNTAGT. CDR3 protein: CASSERGENQPQHF. The CDR3 DNA sequence: TGTGCCAGCAGTGAGCGGGGAGAGAATCAGCCCCAGCATTTT.

This rearrangement joins TRBV5-1 to TRBJ1-2, with no clear D. The ends were cut back, 7 bases at V and 8 bases at J, with 18 bases in the middle. The CDR3 has 13 amino acids. CDR1 is SGHRS and CDR2 is YFSETQ in the germline V gene. The chain's CDR3 is CASSTIKAAGYTF. In DNA, the CDR3 is TGCGCCAGCTCCACGATAAAAGCGGCGGGCTACACCTTC. The entire variable domain, with the rest obtained from reference TRBV5-1 and TRBJ1-2, is as follows: KAGVTQTPRYLIKTRGQQVTLSCSPISGHRSVSWYQQTPGQGLQFLFEYFSETQRNKGNFPGRFSGRQFSNSRSEMNVSTLELGDSALYLCASSTIKAAGYTFGSGTRLTVV.

CDR3 sequence reads: CASSLYRGQETQYF. CDR3 in DNA: TGTGCCAGCTCACTTTACAGGGGACAAGAGACCCAGTACTTC. The V and J genes are TRBV18 and TRBJ2-5; 7 positions match TRBD1. CDR3 length: 14 amino acids. V lost 4 bases and J lost 2; bases outside the gene matches: 4. In germline, CDR1 is KGHSH, CDR2 LQKENI.

This clone has a single count. The chain couples TRBV7-8 to TRBJ2-7; D possibly corresponds to TRBD2 (6 bases). Trimming pared 2 bases from V and 0 bases from J, leaving 8 bases between. CDR1 SGHVS and CDR2 FQNEAQ come from the germline V gene. The CDR3 spans 14 residues. In nucleotides, the CDR3 is TGTGCCAGCAGCTTATCGGGGGTCTCCTACGAGCAGTACTTC. Encoded protein: CASSLSGVSYEQYF.